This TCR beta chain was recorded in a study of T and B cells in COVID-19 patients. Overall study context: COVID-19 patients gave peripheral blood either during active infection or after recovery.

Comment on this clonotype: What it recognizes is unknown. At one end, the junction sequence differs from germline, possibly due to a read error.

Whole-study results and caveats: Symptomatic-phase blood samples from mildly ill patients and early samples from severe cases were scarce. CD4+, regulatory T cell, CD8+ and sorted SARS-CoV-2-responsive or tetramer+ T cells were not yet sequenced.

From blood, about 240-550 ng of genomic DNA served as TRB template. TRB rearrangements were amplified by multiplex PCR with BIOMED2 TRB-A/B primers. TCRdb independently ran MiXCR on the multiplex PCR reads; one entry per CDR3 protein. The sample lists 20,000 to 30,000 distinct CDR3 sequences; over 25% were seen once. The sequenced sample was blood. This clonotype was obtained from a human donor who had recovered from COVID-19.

The CDR3 bases are TGTGCCACTAGCAGAGGGGCCTACGAGCAGTTCTTC. It codes for CATSRGAYEQFF. V gene TRBV15 combines with J gene TRBJ2-1; D could derive from TRBD1 or TRBD2 (5 bases each). Looked up from germline, CDR1 is LNHNV and CDR2 is YYDKDF (reference sequence). The CDR3 length is 12 residues.